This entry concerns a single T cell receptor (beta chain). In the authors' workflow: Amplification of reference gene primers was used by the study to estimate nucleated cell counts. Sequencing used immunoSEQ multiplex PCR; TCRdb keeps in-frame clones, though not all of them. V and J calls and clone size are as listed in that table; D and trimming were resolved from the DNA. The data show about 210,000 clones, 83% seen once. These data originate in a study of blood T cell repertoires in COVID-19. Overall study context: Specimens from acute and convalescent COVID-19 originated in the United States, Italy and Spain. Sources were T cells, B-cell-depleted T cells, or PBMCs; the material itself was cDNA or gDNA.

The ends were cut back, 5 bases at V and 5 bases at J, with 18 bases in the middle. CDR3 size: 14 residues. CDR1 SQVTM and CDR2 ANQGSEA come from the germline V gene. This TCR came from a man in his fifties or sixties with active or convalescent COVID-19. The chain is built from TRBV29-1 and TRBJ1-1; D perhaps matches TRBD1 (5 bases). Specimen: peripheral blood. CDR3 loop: CSVFSKQVGTEAFF. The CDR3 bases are TGCAGCGTTTTTAGTAAACAGGTGGGGACTGAAGCTTTCTTT.